The clone carrying this T cell receptor (beta chain) occurred a few times. What it binds is not known. Deletions cut 6 bases from V and 6 bases from J, with 14 bases between. This CDR3 contains 14 residues. The germline CDR1 and CDR2 sequences are MNHEY and SVGAGI. This entry comes from a study of T cell repertoires in cytomegalovirus infection. The overall study: Well-studied HLA-B-restricted epitopes and recently identified HLA-C-restricted epitopes of CMV were both used in the study.

TCRdb called the reads again in MiXCR, with one record for every CDR3 protein. In the table there are 900,000 to 950,000 distinct CDR3 sequences, more than 25% of which are singletons. The specimen was cultured CD8+ T cells from PBMCs, collected from culture after CMV antigen stimulation. The TCR was taken from a human donor in good health (CMV status not recorded). Some clones in this sample may be carry-over from other donors' samples. The V call is TRBV6-5, the J call TRBJ2-2; possibly TRBD2 for D (6 bases). DNA for the CDR3: TGTGCCAGCAGACCCACCGGAGGGGCCGGGGAGCTGTTTTTT. Amino acid sequence: CASRPTGGAGELFF.